The 24 T cell receptor beta chains below all came from one sample that was sequenced in a study of memory CD4+ T cells and cytomegalovirus serostatus. Method: immunoSEQ multiplex PCR; TCRdb's copy keeps in-frame clones and lacks some. The sample shows some 54,000 clones, approximately 80% of them seen only once. Single viable CD3+CD4+CD8-CD45RO+ cells were sorted as the memory CD4+ T cells. The sample consisted of memory CD4+ T cells from blood. The receptors come from an adult in good health and CMV-seropositive.

This clone showed up just a few times. The same CDR3 arises from other DNA sequences in this sample as well. The chain couples TRBV5-5 to TRBJ1-2; D call uncertain. Germline-derived CDR1 and CDR2 are SGHKS and YYEKEE (reference sequence). This CDR3 has 13 amino acids. V was clipped by 0 bases and J by 4 bases, with 7 bases between them. The CDR3 nucleotides are TGTGCCAGCAGCTTGGGCGGCGGCTATGGCTACACCTTC. Translating it yields CASSLGGGYGYTF. The whole variable domain, remainder taken from reference TRBV5-5 and TRBJ1-2, is DAGVTQSPTHLIKTRGQQVTLRCSPISGHKSVSWYQQVLGQGPQFIFQYYEKEERGRGNFPDRFSARQFPNYSSELNVNALLLGDSALYLCASSLGGGYGYTFGSGTRLTVV.

The V and J genes are TRBV11-3 and TRBJ2-1; TRBD1 aligns across 9 bases. Germline trimming cut 4 bases from V and 14 bases from J; bases unmatched to any gene: 9. There are 13 residues in the CDR3. Germline CDR1 SGHNT, CDR2 YENEEA. The CDR3 sequence is CASSSNTGGPKFF. The CDR3 DNA is TGTGCCAGCAGCTCTAATACAGGGGGCCCTAAGTTCTTC.

The V call is TRBV5-1, the J call TRBJ2-5; 9 bases fit TRBD2. J was trimmed by 5 bases and V by 1 base; bases with no gene match: 15. Germline CDR1 is SGHRS and CDR2 is YFSETQ. The CDR3 has 18 amino acids. The CDR3 DNA follows: TGCGCCAGCAGCTTGACCATCGGTAGCGGGAGCGGTAAGGAGACCCAGTACTTC. It yields the protein CASSLTIGSGSGKETQYF.

The genes are TRBV2 and TRBJ2-3; 10 bases fit TRBD2. Germline V lookup: CDR1 SNHLY, CDR2 FYNNEI. The CDR3 extends over 19 amino acids. V lost 9 bases to trimming and J lost 0 bases; unmatched junction nucleotides: 18. CDR3 nucleotides: TGTGCCAGAAGGGGGGTGAGGACTAGCGGTATTACTAGCACAGATACGCAGTATTTT. Translated, it gives CARRGVRTSGITSTDTQYF.

The chain carries TRBV4-3 and TRBJ2-3, with 10 bases fitting TRBD2. Losses at the gene ends were 0 bases for V and 4 bases for J; bases not matched to a gene: 10. Germline CDR1 is LGHNA and CDR2 is YSLEER. This CDR3 spans 18 amino acids. The CDR3 sequence: CASSQESQLAGAADTQYF. Here the CDR3 DNA reads TGCGCCAGCAGCCAAGAATCCCAGCTAGCGGGGGCTGCAGATACGCAGTATTTT.

V and J are TRBV11-2 and TRBJ1-6; 11 nucleotides line up with TRBD1. V shed 3 bases and J 8 bases; nucleotides not matched to a gene: 3. Per germline, CDR1 SGHAT and CDR2 FQNNGV. This CDR3 spans 15 amino acids. Written as DNA, the CDR3 is TGTGCCAGCAGCTTCGGACAGGGGGCGTATTCACCCCTCCACTTT. This translates into CASSFGQGAYSPLHF.

V usage is TRBV7-3 and J usage is TRBJ2-5; D may correspond to TRBD1 or TRBD2 (7 bases each). The CDR3 sequence is 16 residues long. CDR1 is SGHTA, CDR2 FQGTGA, per germline. Trimming cost V 2 bases and J 5 bases, with 18 bases left between them. The CDR3 region is CASSLQGGGLGETQYF. The DNA of the CDR3 is TGTGCCAGCAGCTTACAGGGGGGAGGGCTTGGTGAGACCCAGTACTTC.

The genes are TRBV30 and TRBJ1-5; the D is unclear. Germline CDR1 is GTSNPN and CDR2 is SVGIG (reference sequence). The CDR3 has 15 residues. Trimming took 2 bases from V and 2 from J, leaving 13 bases between them. CDR3 residues: CAWSSIRAGNQPQHF. CDR3 sequence (DNA): TGTGCCTGGAGTTCGATAAGGGCTGGCAATCAGCCCCAGCATTTT.

The chain is built from TRBV29-1 and TRBJ2-1; 11 bases agree with TRBD2. Germline assignment: CDR1 SQVTM and CDR2 ANQGSEA. The CDR3 is made up of 17 amino acids. Losses at the gene ends were 0 bases for V and 0 bases for J; bases not matched to a gene: 4. CDR3 DNA: TGCAGCGTTGAAGAAGGACTAGCGGGTAGCTCCTACAATGAGCAGTTCTTC. This sequence encodes CSVEEGLAGSSYNEQFF.

V is TRBV6-6 and J is TRBJ1-1; D remains ambiguous. The CDR3 runs 16 residues. The germline gives CDR1 MNHNY, CDR2 SVGAGI (reference sequence). V lost 2 bases to trimming and J lost 0 bases, with 13 bases between them. For the CDR3, the DNA is TGTGCCAGCAGTTACCCGAAAAGTACATTGAACACTGAAGCTTTCTTT. It yields the protein CASSYPKSTLNTEAFF.

By proportion, this clone is medium-sized (0.01 to 0.1%). This chain links TRBV11-1 with TRBJ2-7, with D unclear. Trimming removed 2 bases at V and 6 bases at J, with 11 bases between. Germline V CDR1 and CDR2: SGHAT, FQDESV (reference sequence). This CDR3 region has 13 residues. Here the CDR3 DNA reads TGTGCCAGCAGCTTAAACCCGACGGGCGAGCAGTACTTC. Its protein product is CASSLNPTGEQYF. The whole variable domain, remainder taken from reference TRBV11-1 and TRBJ2-7, is EAEVAQSPRYKITEKSQAVAFWCDPISGHATLYWYRQILGQGPELLVQFQDESVVDDSQLPKDRFSAERLKGVDSTLKIQPAELGDSAMYLCASSLNPTGEQYFGPGTRLTVT.

This chain links TRBV4-3 with TRBJ2-3; D is possibly TRBD1 (6 bases). This CDR3 is built from 12 residues. Per the germline V gene, CDR1 is LGHNA and CDR2 is YSLEER. V dropped 3 bases and J dropped 6 bases, with 7 bases sitting between them. CDR3: CASSQGADTQYF. DNA for the CDR3: TGCGCCAGCAGCCAGGGGGCGGATACGCAGTATTTT.

There are a few counts of this clone. The genes are TRBV2 and TRBJ1-5; TRBD1 is a possible D gene (6 bases). Germline V lookup: CDR1 SNHLY, CDR2 FYNNEI. The CDR3 consists of 14 residues. With 6 bases removed from V and 3 bases from J, the gap between germline ends came to 12 bases. In DNA form, the CDR3 reads TGTGCCAGCAGCGAAAGGACAGCCAATCAGCCCCAGCATTTT. Translation: CASSERTANQPQHF. Complete variable domain (other parts from reference TRBV2 and TRBJ1-5): EPEVTQTPSHQVTQMGQEVILRCVPISNHLYFYWYRQILGQKVEFLVSFYNNEISEKSEIFDDQFSVERPDGSNFTLKIRSTKLEDSAMYFCASSERTANQPQHFGDGTRLSIL.

This clone is a singleton in its sample. The chain employs TRBV28 and TRBJ1-4, with no clear D. The germline V and J ends were trimmed by 5 bases and 6 bases, with 7 bases remaining between them. This CDR3 is built from 12 residues. CDR1 MDHEN and CDR2 SYDVKM come from the germline V gene. In DNA, the CDR3 is TGTGCCAGCAGTAGAGGACATGAAAAACTGTTTTTT. Its protein product is CASSRGHEKLFF.

The rearrangement uses TRBV11-3 and TRBJ2-1; tentative D call: TRBD2 (5 bases). Germline V gene lookup returns CDR1 SGHNT and CDR2 YENEEA. This CDR3 contains 14 residues. V was pared by 1 base and J by 5 bases, with 9 bases between. Written as DNA, the CDR3 is TGTGCCAGCAGCTTAGGAAGCGGACACAATGAGCAGTTCTTC. Protein sequence: CASSLGSGHNEQFF. The whole variable domain, filled in from reference TRBV11-3 and TRBJ2-1, reads EAGVVQSPRYKIIEKKQPVAFWCNPISGHNTLYWYLQNLGQGPELLIRYENEEAVDDSQLPKDRFSAERLKGVDSTLKIQPAELGDSAVYLCASSLGSGHNEQFFGPGTRLTVL.

This chain joins TRBV4-1 and TRBJ2-3, with 9 bases fitting TRBD2. Trimming at V came to 1 base and at J to 2 bases, leaving 10 bases not matched to a gene. The length of the CDR3 is 18 residues. Germline-derived CDR1 and CDR2 are MGHRA and YSYEKL. The CDR3 region is CASSQGRVASGDTDTQYF. The CDR3 DNA reads as TGCGCCAGCAGCCAAGGGAGGGTGGCTAGCGGGGACACAGATACGCAGTATTTT.

This clone turned up a few times. The chain has TRBV7-3 and TRBJ2-1; D gene ambiguous. This CDR3 region has 13 residues. The ends were cut back, 5 bases at V and 15 bases at J, with 20 bases in the middle. Germline CDR1 is SGHTA and CDR2 is FQGTGA. The CDR3 coding sequence is TGTGCCAGCAGCCCCCGACTGGAAGGTGGGGTGTTCTTC. It specifies CASSPRLEGGVFF.

The chain couples TRBV5-1 to TRBJ1-6, with 10 bases fitting TRBD1. Unmatched junction bases numbered 2, after V lost 0 bases and J lost 8 bases. The CDR3 is 15 amino acids. CDR1 and CDR2 (germline): SGHRS, YFSETQ. CDR3 coding DNA: TGCGCCAGCAGCTTGGAGGGGACAGGGGATTCACCCCTCCACTTT. Its translation is CASSLEGTGDSPLHF.

This chain joins TRBV7-3 and TRBJ2-1, with 8 bases matching TRBD2. Germline assignment: CDR1 SGHTA and CDR2 FQGTGA. The CDR3 consists of 16 residues. The junction had 9 bases not matched to a gene; V was cut back by 6 bases and J by 2 bases. Here the CDR3 reads CASREAGAGTYNEQFF. The CDR3 nucleotides are TGTGCCAGCAGGGAAGCGGGAGCGGGGACCTACAATGAGCAGTTCTTC. The entire variable domain, with the rest obtained from reference TRBV7-3 and TRBJ2-1, is as follows: GAGVSQTPSNKVTEKGKYVELRCDPISGHTALYWYRQSLGQGPEFLIYFQGTGAADDSGLPNDRFFAVRPEGSVSTLKIQRTERGDSAVYLCASREAGAGTYNEQFFGPGTRLTVL.

The chain combines TRBV4-1 with TRBJ1-5; TRBD1 matches 7 bases. The CDR3 length is 16 residues. V shed 6 bases and J 3 bases; nucleotides not matched to a gene: 11. The germline CDR1 and CDR2 sequences are MGHRA and YSYEKL. DNA for the CDR3: TGCGCCAGCAGTCCAATGGCAGGGGGGGACAATCAGCCCCAGCATTTT. The encoded protein is CASSPMAGGDNQPQHF.

V usage is TRBV19 and J usage is TRBJ2-7, with 9 bases identical to TRBD1. CDR1 is LNHDA and CDR2 is SQIVND in the germline V gene (reference sequence). The CDR3 length is 15 residues. J gave up 7 bases and V 6 bases, and 13 bases lay outside the gene matches. As DNA, the CDR3 is TGTGCCAGTAGGGGGCCGGGACAGGGAAATTTGGAGCAGTACTTC. Protein product: CASRGPGQGNLEQYF.

This chain uses TRBV28 with TRBJ1-2; weak D call: TRBD1 (5 bases). Trimming took 6 bases from V and 7 from J, leaving 15 bases between them. Germline lookup yields CDR1 MDHEN and CDR2 SYDVKM. The CDR3 is 13 residues long. CDR3 bases: TGTGCCAGCAGAACATCCGGGACGGCTGGCTACACCTTC. Its protein is CASRTSGTAGYTF.

The CDR3 sequence is CASSVATGASNEQFF. The CDR3 DNA sequence: TGTGCCAGCAGCGTAGCAACGGGGGCCTCCAATGAGCAGTTCTTC. The chain recombines TRBV9 with TRBJ2-1; D may be TRBD1 or TRBD2 (6 bases each). The germline V gene has CDR1 SGDLS and CDR2 YYNGEE. The CDR3 contains 15 residues. Trimming stripped 0 bases from V and 6 bases from J, with 13 bases between.

The chain uses TRBV19 and TRBJ2-3; D unclear. Germline CDR1 LNHDA, CDR2 SQIVND (reference sequence). Trimming took off 5 bases at V and 0 bases at J, with 6 bases between the two ends. This CDR3 region has 13 residues. CDR3 DNA: TGTGCCAGTAGTCCTGACAGCACAGATACGCAGTATTTT. The encoded protein is CASSPDSTDTQYF.